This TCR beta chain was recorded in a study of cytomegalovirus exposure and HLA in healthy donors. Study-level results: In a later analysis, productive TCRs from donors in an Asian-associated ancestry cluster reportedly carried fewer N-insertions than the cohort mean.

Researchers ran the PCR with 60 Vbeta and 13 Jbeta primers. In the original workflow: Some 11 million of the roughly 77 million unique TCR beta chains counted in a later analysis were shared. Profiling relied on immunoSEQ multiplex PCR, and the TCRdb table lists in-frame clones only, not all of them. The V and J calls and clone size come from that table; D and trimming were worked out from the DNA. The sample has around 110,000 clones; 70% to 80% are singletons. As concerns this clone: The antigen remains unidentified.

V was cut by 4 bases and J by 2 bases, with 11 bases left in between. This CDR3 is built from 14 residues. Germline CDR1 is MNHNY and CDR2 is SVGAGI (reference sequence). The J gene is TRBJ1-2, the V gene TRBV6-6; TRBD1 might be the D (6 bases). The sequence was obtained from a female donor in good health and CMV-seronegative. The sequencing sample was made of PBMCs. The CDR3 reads CASSFLTGNYGYTF. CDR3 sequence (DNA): TGTGCCAGCAGTTTTCTGACAGGAAACTATGGCTACACCTTC.